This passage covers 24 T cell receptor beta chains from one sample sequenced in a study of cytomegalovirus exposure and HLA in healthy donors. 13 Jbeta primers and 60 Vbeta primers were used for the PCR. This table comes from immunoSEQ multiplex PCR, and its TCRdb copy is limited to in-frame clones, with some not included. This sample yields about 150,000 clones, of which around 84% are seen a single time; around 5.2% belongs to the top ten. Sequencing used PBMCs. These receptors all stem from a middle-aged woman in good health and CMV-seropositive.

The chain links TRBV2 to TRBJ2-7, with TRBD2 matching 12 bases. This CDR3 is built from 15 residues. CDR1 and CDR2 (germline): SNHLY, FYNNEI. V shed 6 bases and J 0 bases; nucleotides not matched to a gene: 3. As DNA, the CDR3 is TGTGCCAGCAGCCTAGCGGGAGGGTACTCCTACGAGCAGTACTTC. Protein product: CASSLAGGYSYEQYF.

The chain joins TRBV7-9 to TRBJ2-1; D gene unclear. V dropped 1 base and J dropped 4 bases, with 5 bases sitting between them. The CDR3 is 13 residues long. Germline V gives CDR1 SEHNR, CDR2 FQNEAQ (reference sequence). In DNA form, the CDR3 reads TGTGCCAGCAGCTTAGTCCAGTACAATGAGCAGTTCTTC. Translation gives CASSLVQYNEQFF.

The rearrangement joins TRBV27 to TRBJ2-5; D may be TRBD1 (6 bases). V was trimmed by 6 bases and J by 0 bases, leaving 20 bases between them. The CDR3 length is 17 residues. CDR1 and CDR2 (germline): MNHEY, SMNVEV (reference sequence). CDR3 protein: CASSLTSDRPYQETQYF. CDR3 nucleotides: TGTGCCAGCAGCCTTACCTCAGACAGGCCATACCAAGAGACCCAGTACTTC.

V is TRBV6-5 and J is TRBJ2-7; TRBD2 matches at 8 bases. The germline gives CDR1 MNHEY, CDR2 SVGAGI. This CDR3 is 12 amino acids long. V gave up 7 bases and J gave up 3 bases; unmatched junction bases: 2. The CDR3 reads CASTSGSYEQYF. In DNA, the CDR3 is TGTGCCAGCACCAGCGGGAGCTACGAGCAGTACTTC.

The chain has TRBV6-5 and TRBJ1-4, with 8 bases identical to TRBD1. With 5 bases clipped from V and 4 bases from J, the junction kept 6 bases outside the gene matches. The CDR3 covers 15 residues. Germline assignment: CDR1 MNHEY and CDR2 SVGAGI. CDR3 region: CASSPGTGDNEKLFF. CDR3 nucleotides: TGTGCCAGCAGTCCCGGGACAGGTGATAATGAAAAACTGTTTTTT.

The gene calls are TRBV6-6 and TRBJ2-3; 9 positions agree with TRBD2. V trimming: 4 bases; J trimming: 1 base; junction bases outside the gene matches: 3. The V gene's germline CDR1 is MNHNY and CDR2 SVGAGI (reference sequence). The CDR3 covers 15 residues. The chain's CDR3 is CASSWGLARTDTQYF. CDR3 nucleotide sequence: TGTGCCAGCAGTTGGGGACTAGCCCGCACAGATACGCAGTATTTT.

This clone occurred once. The CDR3 loop is CASRRGGLAGDNEQFF. As DNA, the CDR3 is TGTGCCAGCCGCCGAGGGGGACTAGCGGGAGATAATGAGCAGTTCTTC. The chain employs TRBV9 and TRBJ2-1, with 14 bases that match TRBD2. The junction had 10 bases not matched to a gene; V was cut back by 7 bases and J by 7 bases. CDR1 SGDLS and CDR2 YYNGEE come from the germline V gene. The CDR3 loop spans 16 amino acids.

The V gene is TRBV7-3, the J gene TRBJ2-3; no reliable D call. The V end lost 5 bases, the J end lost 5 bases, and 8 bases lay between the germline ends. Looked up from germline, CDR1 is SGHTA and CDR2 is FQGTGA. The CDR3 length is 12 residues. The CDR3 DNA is TGTGCCAGCAGCCTAGTTGGAGATACGCAGTATTTT. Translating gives CASSLVGDTQYF.

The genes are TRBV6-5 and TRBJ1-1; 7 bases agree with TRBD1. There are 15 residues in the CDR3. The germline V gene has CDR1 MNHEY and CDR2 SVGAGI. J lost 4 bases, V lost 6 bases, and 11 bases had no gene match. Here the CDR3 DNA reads TGTGCCAGCAGGGCCGGGACAGTGGGATCCACTGAAGCTTTCTTT. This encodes CASRAGTVGSTEAFF.

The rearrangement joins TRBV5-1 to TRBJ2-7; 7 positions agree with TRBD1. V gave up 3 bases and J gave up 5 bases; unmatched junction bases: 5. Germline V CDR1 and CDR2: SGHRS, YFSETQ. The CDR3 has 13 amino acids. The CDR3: CASSYQDRDEQYF. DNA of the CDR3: TGCGCCAGCAGCTATCAAGACAGGGACGAGCAGTACTTC.

The CDR3 region is CASSSRENYGYTF. In DNA form, the CDR3 reads TGTGCCAGCAGCTCGAGGGAGAACTATGGCTACACCTTC. The chain couples TRBV7-9 to TRBJ1-2, with D hard to call. Germline assignment: CDR1 SEHNR and CDR2 FQNEAQ (reference sequence). With 4 bases removed from V and 2 bases from J, the gap between germline ends came to 8 bases. The CDR3 loop spans 13 amino acids. Using reference TRBV7-9 and TRBJ1-2 for the parts outside the CDR3, the full variable domain is DTGVSQNPRHKITKRGQNVTFRCDPISEHNRLYWYRQTLGQGPEFLTYFQNEAQLEKSRLLSDRFSAERPKGSFSTLEIQRTEQGDSAMYLCASSSRENYGYTFGSGTRLTVV.

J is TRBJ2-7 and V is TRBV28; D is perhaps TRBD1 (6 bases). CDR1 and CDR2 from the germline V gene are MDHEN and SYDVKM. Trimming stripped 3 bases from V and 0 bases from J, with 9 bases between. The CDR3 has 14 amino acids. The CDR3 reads CASSFSQGSYEQYF. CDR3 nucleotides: TGTGCCAGCAGTTTCTCACAGGGCTCCTACGAGCAGTACTTC.

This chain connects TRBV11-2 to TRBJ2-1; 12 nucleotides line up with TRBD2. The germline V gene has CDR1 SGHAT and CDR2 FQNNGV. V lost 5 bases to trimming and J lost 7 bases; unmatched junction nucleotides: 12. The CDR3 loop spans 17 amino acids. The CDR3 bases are TGTGCCAGCAGCGCACAGACTAGCGGGAGATTACGAAATGAGCAGTTCTTC. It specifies CASSAQTSGRLRNEQFF.

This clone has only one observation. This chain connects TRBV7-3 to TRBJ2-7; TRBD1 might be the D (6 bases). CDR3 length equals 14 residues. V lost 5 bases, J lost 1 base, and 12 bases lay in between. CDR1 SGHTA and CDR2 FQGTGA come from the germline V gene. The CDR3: CASSPQGHSYEQYF. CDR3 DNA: TGTGCCAGCAGCCCCCAGGGACATTCCTACGAGCAGTACTTC.

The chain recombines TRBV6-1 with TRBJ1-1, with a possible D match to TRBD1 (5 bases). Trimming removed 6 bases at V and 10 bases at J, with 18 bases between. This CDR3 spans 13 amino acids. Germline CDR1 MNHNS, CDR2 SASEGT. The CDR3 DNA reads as TGTGCCAGCAGACGGGACGGCGCCGGGGGAGCTTTCTTT. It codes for CASRRDGAGGAFF.

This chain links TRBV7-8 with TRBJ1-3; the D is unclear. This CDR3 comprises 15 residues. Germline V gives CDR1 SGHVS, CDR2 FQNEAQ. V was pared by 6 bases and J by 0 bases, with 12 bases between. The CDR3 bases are TGTGCCAGCAGGGCGGAGGCGAGCTCTGGAAACACCATATATTTT. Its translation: CASRAEASSGNTIYF.

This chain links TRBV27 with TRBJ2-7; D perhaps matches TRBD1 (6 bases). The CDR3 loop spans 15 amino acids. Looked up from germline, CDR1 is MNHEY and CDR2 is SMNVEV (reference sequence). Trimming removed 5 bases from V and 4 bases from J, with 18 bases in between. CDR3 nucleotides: TGTGCCAGCAGTATGAAATTGACAGGCAATTACGAGCAGTACTTC. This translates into CASSMKLTGNYEQYF.

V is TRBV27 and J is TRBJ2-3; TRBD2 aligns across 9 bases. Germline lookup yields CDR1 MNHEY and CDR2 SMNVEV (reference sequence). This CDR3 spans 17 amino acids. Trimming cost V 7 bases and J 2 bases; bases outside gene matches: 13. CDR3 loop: CASTPRWLAGFTDTQYF. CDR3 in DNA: TGTGCCAGCACCCCCCGCTGGCTAGCGGGATTCACAGATACGCAGTATTTT.

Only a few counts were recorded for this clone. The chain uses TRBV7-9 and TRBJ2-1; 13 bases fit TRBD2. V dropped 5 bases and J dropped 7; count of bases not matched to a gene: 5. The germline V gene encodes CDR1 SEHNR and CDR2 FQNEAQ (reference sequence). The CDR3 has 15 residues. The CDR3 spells CASSEPGLAGNEQFF. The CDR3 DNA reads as TGTGCCAGCAGCGAACCGGGACTAGCGGGAAATGAGCAGTTCTTC.

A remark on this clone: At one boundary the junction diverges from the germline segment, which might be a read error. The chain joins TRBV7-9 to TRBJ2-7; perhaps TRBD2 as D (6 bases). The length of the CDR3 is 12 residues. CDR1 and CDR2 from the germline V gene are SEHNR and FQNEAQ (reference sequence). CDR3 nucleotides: TGTTCCAGCAGCTCGGGACTGAAGGAGCAGTACTTC. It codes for CSSSSGLKEQYF.

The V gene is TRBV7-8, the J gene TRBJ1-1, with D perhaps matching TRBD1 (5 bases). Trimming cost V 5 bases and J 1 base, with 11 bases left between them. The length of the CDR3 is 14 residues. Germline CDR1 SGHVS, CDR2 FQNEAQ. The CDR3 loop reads CASSPMTANTEAFF. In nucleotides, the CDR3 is TGTGCCAGCAGCCCCATGACAGCGAACACTGAAGCTTTCTTT. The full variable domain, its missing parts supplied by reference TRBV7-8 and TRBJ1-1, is GAGVSQSPRYKVAKRGQDVALRCDPISGHVSLFWYQQALGQGPEFLTYFQNEAQLDKSGLPSDRFFAERPEGSVSTLKIQRTQQEDSAVYLCASSPMTANTEAFFGQGTRLTVV.

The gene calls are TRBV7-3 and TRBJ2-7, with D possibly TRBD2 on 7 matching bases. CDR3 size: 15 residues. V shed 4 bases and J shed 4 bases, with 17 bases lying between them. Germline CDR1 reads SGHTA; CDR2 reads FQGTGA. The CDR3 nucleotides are TGTGCCAGCAGCTCCTTGAGGGAGGGGGGGTACGAGCAGTACTTC. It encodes CASSSLREGGYEQYF.

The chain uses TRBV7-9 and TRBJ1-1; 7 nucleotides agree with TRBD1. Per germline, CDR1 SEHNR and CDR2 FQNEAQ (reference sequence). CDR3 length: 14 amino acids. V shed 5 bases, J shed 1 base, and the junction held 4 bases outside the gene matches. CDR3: CASSTEGANTEAFF. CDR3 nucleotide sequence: TGTGCCAGCAGCACCGAGGGGGCGAACACTGAAGCTTTCTTT.

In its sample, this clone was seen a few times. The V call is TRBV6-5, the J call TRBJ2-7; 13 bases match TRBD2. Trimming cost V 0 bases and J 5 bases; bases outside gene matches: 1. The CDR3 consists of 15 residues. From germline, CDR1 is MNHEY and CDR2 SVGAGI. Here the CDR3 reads CASSYSGLAGHEQYF. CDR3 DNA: TGTGCCAGCAGTTACTCGGGACTAGCGGGACACGAGCAGTACTTC.